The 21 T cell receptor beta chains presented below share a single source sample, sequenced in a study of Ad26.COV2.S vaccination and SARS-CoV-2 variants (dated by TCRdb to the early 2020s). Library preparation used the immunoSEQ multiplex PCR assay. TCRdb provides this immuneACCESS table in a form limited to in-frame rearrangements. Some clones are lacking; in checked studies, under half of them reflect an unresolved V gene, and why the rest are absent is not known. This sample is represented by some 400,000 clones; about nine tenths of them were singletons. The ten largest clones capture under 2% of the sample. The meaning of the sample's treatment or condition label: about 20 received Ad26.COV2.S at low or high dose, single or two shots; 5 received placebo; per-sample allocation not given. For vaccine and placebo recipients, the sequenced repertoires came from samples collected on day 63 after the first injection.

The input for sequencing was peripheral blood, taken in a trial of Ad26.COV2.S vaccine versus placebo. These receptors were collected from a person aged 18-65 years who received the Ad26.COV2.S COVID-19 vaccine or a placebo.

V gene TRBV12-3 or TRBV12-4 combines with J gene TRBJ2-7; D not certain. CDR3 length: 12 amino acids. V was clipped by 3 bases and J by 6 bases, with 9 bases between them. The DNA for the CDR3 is TGTGCCAGCAGTTTGAACCCCTCCGAGCAGTACTTC. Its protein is CASSLNPSEQYF.

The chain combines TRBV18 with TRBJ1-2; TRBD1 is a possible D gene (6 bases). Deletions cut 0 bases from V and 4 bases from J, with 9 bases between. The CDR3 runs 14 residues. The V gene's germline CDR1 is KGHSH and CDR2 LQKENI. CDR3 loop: CASSPPTGIYGYTF. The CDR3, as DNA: TGTGCCAGCTCACCACCGACAGGAATCTATGGCTACACCTTC.

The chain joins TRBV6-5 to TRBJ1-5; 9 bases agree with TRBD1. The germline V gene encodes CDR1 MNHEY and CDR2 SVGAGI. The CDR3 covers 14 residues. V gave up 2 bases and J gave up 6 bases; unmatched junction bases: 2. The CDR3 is CASSYGTGFQPQHF. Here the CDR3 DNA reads TGTGCCAGCAGTTACGGGACAGGGTTTCAGCCCCAGCATTTT.

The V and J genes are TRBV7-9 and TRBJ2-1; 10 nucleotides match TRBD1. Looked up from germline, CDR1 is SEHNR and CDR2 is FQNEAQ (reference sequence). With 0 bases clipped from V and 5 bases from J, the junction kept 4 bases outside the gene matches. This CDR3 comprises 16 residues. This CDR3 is CASSLARQGADNEQFF. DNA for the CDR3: TGTGCCAGCAGCTTAGCGAGACAGGGGGCCGACAATGAGCAGTTCTTC.

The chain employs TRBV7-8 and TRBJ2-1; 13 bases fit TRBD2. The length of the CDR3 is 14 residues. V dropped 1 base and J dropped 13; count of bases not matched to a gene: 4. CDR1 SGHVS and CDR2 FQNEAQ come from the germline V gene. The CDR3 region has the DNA TGTGCCAGCAGCTTAGTAGGGACTAGCGGGAACCAGTTCTTC. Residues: CASSLVGTSGNQFF.

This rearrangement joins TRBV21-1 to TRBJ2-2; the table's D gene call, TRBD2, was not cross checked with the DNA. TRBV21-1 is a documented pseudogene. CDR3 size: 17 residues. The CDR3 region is CASSKARAGGGTGELFF. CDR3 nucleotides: TGTGCCAGCAGCAAAGCGCGAGCGGGAGGGGGCACCGGGGAGCTGTTTTTT.

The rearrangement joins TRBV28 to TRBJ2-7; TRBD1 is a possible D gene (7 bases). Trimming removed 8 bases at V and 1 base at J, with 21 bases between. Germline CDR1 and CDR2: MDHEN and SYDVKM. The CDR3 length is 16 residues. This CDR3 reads CASAPRGVGDSYEQYF. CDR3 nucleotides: TGTGCCAGCGCTCCCAGGGGGGTGGGAGATTCCTACGAGCAGTACTTC.

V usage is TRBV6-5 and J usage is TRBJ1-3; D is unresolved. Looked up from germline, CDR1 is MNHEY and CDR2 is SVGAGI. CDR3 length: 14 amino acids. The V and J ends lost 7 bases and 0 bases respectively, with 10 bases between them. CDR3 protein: CASTEWGSGNTIYF. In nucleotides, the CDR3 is TGTGCCAGCACCGAGTGGGGCTCTGGAAACACCATATATTTT.

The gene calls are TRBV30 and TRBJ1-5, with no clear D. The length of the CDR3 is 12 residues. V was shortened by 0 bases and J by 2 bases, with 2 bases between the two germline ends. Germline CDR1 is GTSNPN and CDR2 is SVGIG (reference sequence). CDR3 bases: TGTGCCTGGAGTGTTGGCAATCAGCCCCAGCATTTT. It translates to CAWSVGNQPQHF. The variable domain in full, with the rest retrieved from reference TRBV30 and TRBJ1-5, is SQTIHQWPATLVQPVGSPLSLECTVEGTSNPNLYWYRQAAGRGLQLLFYSVGIGQISSEVPQNLSASRPQDRQFILSSKKLLLSDSGFYLCAWSVGNQPQHFGDGTRLSIL.

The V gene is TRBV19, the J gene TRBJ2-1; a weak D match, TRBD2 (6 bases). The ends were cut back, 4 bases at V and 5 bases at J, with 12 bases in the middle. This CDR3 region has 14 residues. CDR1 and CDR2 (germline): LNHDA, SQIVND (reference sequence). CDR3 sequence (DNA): TGTGCCAGTAGTAACGGAGGGCTGAACAATGAGCAGTTCTTC. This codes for CASSNGGLNNEQFF.

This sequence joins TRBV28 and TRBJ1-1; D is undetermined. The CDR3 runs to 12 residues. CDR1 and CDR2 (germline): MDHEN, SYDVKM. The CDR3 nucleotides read TGTACCACAAAAACGGGTAACACTGAAGCTTTCTTT. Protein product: CTTKTGNTEAFF. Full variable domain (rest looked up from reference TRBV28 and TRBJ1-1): DVKVTQSSRYLVKRTGEKVFLECVQDMDHENMFWYRQDPGLGLRLIYFSYDVKMKEKGDIPEGYSVSREKKERFSLILESASTNQTSMYLCTTKTGNTEAFFGQGTRLTVV.

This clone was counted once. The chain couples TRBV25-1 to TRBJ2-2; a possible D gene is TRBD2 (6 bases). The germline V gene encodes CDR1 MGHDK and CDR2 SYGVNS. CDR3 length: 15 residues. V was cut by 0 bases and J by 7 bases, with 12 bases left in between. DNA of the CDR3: TGTGCCAGCAGTGAATACGGGGGAGTGGGCGGGGAGCTGTTTTTT. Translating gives CASSEYGGVGGELFF.

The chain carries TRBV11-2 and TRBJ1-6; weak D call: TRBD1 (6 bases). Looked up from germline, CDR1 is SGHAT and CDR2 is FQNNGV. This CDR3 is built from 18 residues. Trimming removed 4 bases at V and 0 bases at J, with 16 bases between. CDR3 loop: CASSSIFRGSSYNSPLHF. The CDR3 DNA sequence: TGTGCCAGCAGCTCCATCTTTAGGGGGAGCTCCTATAATTCACCCCTCCACTTT.

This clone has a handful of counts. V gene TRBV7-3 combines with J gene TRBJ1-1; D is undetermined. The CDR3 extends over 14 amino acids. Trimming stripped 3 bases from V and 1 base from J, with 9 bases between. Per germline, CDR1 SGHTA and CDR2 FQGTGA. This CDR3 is CASSFLGGNTEAFF. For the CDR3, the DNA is TGTGCCAGCAGCTTTCTGGGTGGGAACACTGAAGCTTTCTTT.

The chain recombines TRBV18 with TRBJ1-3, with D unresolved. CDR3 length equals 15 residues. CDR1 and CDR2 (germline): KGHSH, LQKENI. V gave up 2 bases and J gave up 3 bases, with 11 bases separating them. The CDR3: CASSPSGIDGNTIYF. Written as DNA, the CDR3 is TGTGCCAGCTCACCAAGTGGGATTGATGGAAACACCATATATTTT.

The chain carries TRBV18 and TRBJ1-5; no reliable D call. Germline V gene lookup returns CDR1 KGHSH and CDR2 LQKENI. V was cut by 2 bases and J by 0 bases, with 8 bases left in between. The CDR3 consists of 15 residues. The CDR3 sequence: CASSPKANSNQPQHF. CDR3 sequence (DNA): TGTGCCAGCTCACCAAAGGCCAATAGCAATCAGCCCCAGCATTTT.

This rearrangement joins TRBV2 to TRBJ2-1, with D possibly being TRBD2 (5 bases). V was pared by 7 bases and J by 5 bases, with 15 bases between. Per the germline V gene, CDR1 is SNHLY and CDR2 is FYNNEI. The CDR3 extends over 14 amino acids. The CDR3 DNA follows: TGTGCCAGCAATCCCGGGGTTGTAGACAATGAGCAGTTCTTC. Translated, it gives CASNPGVVDNEQFF.

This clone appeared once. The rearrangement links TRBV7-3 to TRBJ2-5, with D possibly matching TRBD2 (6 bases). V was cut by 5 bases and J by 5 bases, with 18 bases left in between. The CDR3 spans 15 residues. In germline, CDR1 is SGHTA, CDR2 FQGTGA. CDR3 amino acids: CASSPTATRGETQYF. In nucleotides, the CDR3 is TGTGCCAGCAGCCCGACAGCTACCCGGGGGGAGACCCAGTACTTC.

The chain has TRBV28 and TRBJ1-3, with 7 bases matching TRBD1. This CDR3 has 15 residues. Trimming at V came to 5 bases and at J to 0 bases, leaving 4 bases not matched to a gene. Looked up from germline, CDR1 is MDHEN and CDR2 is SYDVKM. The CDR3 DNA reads TGTGCCAGCAGTCCGGGACAGCTCTCTGGAAACACCATATATTTT. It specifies CASSPGQLSGNTIYF.

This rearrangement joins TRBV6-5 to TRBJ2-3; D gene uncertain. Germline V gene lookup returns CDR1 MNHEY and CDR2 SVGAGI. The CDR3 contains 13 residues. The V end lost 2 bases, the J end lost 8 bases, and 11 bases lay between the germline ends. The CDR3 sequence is CASSYGPPSTQYF. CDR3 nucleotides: TGTGCCAGCAGTTACGGGCCCCCGAGTACGCAGTATTTT.

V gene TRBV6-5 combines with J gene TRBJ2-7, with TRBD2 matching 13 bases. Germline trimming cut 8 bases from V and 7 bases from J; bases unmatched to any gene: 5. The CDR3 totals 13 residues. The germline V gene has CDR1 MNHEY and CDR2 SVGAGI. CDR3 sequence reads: CASLLAGGREQYF. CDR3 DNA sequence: TGTGCCAGCCTACTAGCGGGAGGGCGGGAGCAGTACTTC.